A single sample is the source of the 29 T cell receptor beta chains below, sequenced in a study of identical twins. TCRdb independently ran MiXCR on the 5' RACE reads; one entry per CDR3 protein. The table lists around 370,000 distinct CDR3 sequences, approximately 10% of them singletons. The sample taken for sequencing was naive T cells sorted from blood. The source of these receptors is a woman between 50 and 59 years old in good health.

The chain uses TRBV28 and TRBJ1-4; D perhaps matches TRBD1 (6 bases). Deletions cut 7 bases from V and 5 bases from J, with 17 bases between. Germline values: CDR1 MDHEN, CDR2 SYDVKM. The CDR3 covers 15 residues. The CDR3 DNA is TGTGCCAGCACGGCCCCGACAGGAGGGAATGAAAAACTGTTTTTT. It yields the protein CASTAPTGGNEKLFF. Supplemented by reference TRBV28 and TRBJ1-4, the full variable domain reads DVKVTQSSRYLVKRTGEKVFLECVQDMDHENMFWYRQDPGLGLRLIYFSYDVKMKEKGDIPEGYSVSREKKERFSLILESASTNQTSMYLCASTAPTGGNEKLFFGSGTQLSVL.

CDR3 nucleotides: TGTGCCAGCAGCCTCCTGAAAGGGGGGCCAGGGAGCGAGCAGTACTTC. This gives the protein CASSLLKGGPGSEQYF. The chain combines TRBV3-1 with TRBJ2-7; TRBD1 or TRBD2 may be the D gene (6 bases each). From germline, CDR1 is LGHDT and CDR2 YNNKEL (reference sequence). Trimming cost V 4 bases and J 6 bases, with 22 bases left between them. CDR3 size: 16 residues.

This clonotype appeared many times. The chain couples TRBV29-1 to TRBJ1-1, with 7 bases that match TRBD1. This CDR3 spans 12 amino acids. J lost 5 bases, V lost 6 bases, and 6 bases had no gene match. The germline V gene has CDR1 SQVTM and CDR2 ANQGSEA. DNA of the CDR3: TGCAGCGTGGGGACAGCTGGGACTGAAGCTTTCTTT. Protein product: CSVGTAGTEAFF.

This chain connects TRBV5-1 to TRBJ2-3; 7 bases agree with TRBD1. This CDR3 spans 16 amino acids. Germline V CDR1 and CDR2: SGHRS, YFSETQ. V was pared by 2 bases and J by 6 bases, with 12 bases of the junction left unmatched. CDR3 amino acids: CASSFGLRDSYDTQYF. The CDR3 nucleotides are TGCGCCAGCAGCTTTGGGCTCCGGGACAGCTATGATACGCAGTATTTT.

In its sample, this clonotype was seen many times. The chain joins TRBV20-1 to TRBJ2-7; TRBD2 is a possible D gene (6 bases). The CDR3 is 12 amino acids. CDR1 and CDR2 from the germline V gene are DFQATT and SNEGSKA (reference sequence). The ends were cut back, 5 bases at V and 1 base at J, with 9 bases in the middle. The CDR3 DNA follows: TGCAGTGCTTCCCGGGGGTCCTACGAGCAGTACTTC. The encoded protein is CSASRGSYEQYF.

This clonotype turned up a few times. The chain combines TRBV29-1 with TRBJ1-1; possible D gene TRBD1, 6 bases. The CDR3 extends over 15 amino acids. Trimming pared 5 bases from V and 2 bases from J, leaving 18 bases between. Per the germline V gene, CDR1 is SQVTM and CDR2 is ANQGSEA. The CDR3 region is CSVRGARDSNTEAFF. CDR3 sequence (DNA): TGCAGCGTTAGGGGGGCGCGGGACTCCAACACTGAAGCTTTCTTT.

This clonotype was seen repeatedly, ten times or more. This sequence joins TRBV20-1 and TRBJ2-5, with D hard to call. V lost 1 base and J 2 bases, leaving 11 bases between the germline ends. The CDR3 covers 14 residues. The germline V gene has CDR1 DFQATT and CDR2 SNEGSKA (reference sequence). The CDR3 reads CSARVFVRQETQYF. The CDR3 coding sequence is TGCAGTGCTAGAGTTTTTGTCAGGCAAGAGACCCAGTACTTC.

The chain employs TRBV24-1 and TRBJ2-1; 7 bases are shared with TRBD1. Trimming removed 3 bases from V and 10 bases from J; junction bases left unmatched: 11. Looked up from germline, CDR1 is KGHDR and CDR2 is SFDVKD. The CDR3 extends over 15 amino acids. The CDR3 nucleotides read TGTGCCACCAGTGATCGAGATACAGGGGAGAGGGAGCAGTTCTTC. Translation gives CATSDRDTGEREQFF.

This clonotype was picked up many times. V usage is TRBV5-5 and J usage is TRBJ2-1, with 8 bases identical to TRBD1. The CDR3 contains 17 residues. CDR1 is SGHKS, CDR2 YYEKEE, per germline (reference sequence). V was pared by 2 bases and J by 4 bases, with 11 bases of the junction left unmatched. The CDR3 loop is CASSFAGRDRRYNEQFF. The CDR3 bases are TGTGCCAGCAGCTTCGCGGGGCGGGACAGGCGTTACAATGAGCAGTTCTTC.

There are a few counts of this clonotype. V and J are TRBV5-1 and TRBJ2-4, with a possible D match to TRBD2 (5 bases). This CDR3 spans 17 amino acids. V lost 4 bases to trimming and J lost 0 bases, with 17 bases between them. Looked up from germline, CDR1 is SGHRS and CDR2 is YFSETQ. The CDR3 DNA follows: TGCGCCAGCAGCCAACGCCTTAGCGCCTTAGCCAAAAACATTCAGTACTTC. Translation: CASSQRLSALAKNIQYF.

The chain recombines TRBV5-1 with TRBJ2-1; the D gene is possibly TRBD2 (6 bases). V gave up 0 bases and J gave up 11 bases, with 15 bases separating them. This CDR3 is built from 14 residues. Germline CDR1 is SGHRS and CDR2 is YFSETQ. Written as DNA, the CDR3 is TGCGCCAGCAGCTTGGAAACGGGCGGCGGGAAGCAGTTCTTC. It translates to CASSLETGGGKQFF.

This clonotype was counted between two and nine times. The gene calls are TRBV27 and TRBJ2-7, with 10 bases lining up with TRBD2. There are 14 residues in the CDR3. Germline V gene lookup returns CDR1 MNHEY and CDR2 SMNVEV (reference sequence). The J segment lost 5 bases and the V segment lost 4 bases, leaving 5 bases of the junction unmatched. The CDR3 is CASSWLAGANEQYF. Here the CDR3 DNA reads TGTGCCAGCAGTTGGCTAGCGGGAGCGAACGAGCAGTACTTC.

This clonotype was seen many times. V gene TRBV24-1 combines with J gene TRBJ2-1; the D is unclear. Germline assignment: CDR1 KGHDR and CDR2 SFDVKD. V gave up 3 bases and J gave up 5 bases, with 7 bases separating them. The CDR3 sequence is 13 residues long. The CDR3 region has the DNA TGTGCCACCAGTGATCACCAAAACAATGAGCAGTTCTTC. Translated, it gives CATSDHQNNEQFF.

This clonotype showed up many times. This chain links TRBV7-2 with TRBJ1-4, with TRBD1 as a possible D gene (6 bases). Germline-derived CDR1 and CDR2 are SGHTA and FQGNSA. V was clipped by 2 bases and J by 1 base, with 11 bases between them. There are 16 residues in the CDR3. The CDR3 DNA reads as TGTGCCAGCAGCTTAAGGGGGGCGCGAACTAATGAAAAACTGTTTTTT. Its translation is CASSLRGARTNEKLFF.

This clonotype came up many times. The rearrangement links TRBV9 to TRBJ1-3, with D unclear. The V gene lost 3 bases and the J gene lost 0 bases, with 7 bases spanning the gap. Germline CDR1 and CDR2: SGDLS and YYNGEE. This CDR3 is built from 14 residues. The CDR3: CASSGLNSGNTIYF. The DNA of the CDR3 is TGTGCCAGCAGCGGTCTCAACTCTGGAAACACCATATATTTT.

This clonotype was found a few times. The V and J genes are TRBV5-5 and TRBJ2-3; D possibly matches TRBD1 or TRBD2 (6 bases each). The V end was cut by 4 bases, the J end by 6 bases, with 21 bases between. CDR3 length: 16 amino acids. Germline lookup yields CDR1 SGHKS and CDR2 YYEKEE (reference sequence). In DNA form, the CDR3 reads TGTGCCAGCAGCCGCAGGGGAGGCCTCTCTTTGGATACGCAGTATTTT. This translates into CASSRRGGLSLDTQYF.

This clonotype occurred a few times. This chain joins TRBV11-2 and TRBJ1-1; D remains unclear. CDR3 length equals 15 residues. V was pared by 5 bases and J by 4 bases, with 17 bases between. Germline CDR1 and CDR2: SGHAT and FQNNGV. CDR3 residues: CASSRPGGMSTEAFF. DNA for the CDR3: TGTGCCAGCAGCCGACCGGGAGGCATGAGCACTGAAGCTTTCTTT.

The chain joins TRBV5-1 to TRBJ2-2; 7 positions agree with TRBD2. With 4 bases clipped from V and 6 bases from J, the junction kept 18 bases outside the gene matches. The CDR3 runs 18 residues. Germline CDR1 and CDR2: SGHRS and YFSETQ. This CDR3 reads CASSPPRVGGPNAGELFF. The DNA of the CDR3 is TGCGCCAGCAGCCCGCCCCGGGTGGGAGGGCCTAACGCCGGGGAGCTGTTTTTT.

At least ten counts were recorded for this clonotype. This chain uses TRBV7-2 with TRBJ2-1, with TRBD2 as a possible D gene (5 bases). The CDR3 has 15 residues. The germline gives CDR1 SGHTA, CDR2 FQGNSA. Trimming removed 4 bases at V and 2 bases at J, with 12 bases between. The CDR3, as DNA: TGTGCCAGCAGCTCCAGCGGAGGTACCTACAATGAGCAGTTCTTC. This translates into CASSSSGGTYNEQFF.

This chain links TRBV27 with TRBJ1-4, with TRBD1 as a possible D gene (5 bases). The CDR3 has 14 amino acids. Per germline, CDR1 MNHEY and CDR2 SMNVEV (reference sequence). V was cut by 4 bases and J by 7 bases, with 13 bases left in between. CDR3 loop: CASSSSGIPEKLFF. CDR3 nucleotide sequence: TGTGCCAGCAGTTCCTCAGGGATACCTGAAAAACTGTTTTTT.

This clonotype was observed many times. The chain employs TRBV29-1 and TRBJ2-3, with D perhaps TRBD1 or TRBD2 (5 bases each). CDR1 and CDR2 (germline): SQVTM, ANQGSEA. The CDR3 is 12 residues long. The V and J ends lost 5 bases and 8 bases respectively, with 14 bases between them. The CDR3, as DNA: TGCAGCGTTAGCGAGGGGCCGGGTACGCAGTATTTT. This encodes CSVSEGPGTQYF.

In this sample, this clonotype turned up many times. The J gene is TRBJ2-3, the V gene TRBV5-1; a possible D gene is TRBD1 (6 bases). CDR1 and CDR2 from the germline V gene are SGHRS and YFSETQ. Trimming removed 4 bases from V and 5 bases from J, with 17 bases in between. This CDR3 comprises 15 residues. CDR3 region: CASSPDAGAEDTQYF. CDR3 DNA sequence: TGCGCCAGCAGCCCTGACGCAGGGGCTGAAGATACGCAGTATTTT.

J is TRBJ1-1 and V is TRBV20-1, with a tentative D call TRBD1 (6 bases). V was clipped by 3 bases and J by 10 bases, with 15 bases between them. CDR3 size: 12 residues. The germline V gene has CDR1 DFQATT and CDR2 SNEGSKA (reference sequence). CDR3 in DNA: TGCAGTGCTAGGCCTAACAGGGAAGGAGCTTTCTTT. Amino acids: CSARPNREGAFF.

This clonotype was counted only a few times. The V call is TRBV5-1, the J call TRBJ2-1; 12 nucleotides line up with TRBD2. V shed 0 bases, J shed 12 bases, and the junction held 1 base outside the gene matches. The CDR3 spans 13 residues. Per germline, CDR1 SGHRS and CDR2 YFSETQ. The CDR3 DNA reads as TGCGCCAGCAGCTTGGGACTAGCGGGAGTGCAGTTCTTC. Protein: CASSLGLAGVQFF.

CDR3 sequence (DNA): TGTGCCATCAGTAAAGACAGGGTTGAAGAGACCCAGTACTTC. Translation: CAISKDRVEETQYF. The V call is TRBV10-3, the J call TRBJ2-5, with 7 bases matching TRBD1. The length of the CDR3 is 14 residues. Germline lookup yields CDR1 ENHRY and CDR2 SYGVKD. With 5 bases clipped from V and 3 bases from J, the junction kept 6 bases outside the gene matches.

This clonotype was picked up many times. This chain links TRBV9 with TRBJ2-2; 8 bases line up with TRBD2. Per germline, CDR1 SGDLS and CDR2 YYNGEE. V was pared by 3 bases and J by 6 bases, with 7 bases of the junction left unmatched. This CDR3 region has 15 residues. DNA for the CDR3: TGTGCCAGCAGCGGAAGCGGGAGACGGGCCGGGGAGCTGTTTTTT. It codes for CASSGSGRRAGELFF.

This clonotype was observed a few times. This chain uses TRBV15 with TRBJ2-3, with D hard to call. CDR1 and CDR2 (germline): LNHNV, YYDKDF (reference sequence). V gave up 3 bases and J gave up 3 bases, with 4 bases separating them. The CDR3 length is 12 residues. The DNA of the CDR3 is TGTGCCACCAGCAGTGTTACAGATACGCAGTATTTT. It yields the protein CATSSVTDTQYF.

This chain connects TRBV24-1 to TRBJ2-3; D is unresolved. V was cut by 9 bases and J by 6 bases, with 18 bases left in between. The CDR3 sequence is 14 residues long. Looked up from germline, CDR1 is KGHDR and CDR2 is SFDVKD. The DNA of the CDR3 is TGTGCCACCGGATACGGGTCCGGGTTCGATACGCAGTATTTT. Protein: CATGYGSGFDTQYF.

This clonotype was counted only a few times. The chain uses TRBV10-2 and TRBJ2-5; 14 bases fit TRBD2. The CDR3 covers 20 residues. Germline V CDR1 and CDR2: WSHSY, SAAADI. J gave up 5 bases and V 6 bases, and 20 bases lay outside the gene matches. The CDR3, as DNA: TGCGCCAGCAGAGATTCCCCGGGACTAGCGGGAGAAGAGAAAATGGAGACCCAGTACTTC. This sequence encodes CASRDSPGLAGEEKMETQYF.